This is a list of T cell receptor beta chains from one sample in a study of human T cells and chemical hapten exposure. TCRdb recomputed calls from the RACE reads with MiXCR, one row per CDR3 protein. The top ten clones hold approximately 2% of a sample with around 130,000 distinct CDR3 sequences, approximately 9.5% of them seen once. Sequenced input: whole blood. The origin of the receptors is a male donor in good health. Some clones in this sample may be carry-over from other donors' samples. The CDR3 runs from the conserved cysteine through the conserved F or W. Each record gives: V gene, J gene, D gene, CDR3 length, clone size, CDR3 DNA, CDR3 protein. The D gene is left open where the match is weak. The size entry is marked missing in some rows and otherwise reads once, few, many or a size class.

TRBV18	TRBJ1-1	NA	15	NA	TGTGCCAGCTCCCCCCTCGGGGGAGGAAGGACTGAAGCTTTCTTT	CASSPLGGGRTEAFF
TRBV29-1	TRBJ2-7	TRBD1	14	many	TGCAGCGTTGGCGGGACAGGGGAGGGTTACGAGCAGTACTTC	CSVGGTGEGYEQYF
TRBV7-2	TRBJ1-1	NA	14	NA	TGTGCCAGCAGCCCGGGGGTAGAGTACACTGAAGCTTTCTTT	CASSPGVEYTEAFF
TRBV12-3/TRBV12-4	TRBJ2-7	NA	14	NA	TGTGCCAGCAGTTTCGTCCCGGAAAAGTACGAGCAGTACTTC	CASSFVPEKYEQYF
TRBV6-5	TRBJ2-7	TRBD1	16	NA	TGTGCCAGCAGTTACCCGTCCGACAGGGGGTCTGGGGAGCAGTACTTC	CASSYPSDRGSGEQYF
TRBV14	TRBJ2-1	NA	14	few	TGTGCCAGCAGCCAACCGGGGATCTACAATGAGCAGTTCTTC	CASSQPGIYNEQFF
TRBV5-6	TRBJ1-1	TRBD1	14	many	TGTGCCAGCAGCCGGCCTGGACAGGGGGATGAAGCTTTCTTT	CASSRPGQGDEAFF
TRBV7-9	TRBJ2-3	NA	14	many	TGTGCCAGCAGCCCCCCTGCCCGCACAGATACGCAGTATTTT	CASSPPARTDTQYF
TRBV29-1	TRBJ1-2	TRBD1	13	few	TGCAGCGCAAGTACAGGGGGCCCCTTTGGCTACACCTTC	CSASTGGPFGYTF
TRBV5-1	TRBJ2-2	TRBD2	16	many	TGCGCCAGCAGCTTTGAACTAGCGGGAGGAATCGGGGAGCTGTTTTTT	CASSFELAGGIGELFF
TRBV20-1	TRBJ2-3	NA	14	NA	TGCAGTGCTAGGCCTGGACTACTCTTGGATACGCAGTATTTT	CSARPGLLLDTQYF
TRBV9	TRBJ2-5	TRBD2	17	NA	TGTGCCAGCAGCGTAGGAGGAGGCGCGGGGGGGCGGGAGACCCAGTACTTC	CASSVGGGAGGRETQYF
TRBV20-1	TRBJ2-7	NA	14	NA	TGCAGTGCTCTTTCGGCGGGGGCCTCTTACGAGCAGTACTTC	CSALSAGASYEQYF
TRBV19	TRBJ2-1	NA	15	few	TGTGCCAGTAGTTCGGACTTCCTCTCCTACAATGAGCAGTTCTTC	CASSSDFLSYNEQFF